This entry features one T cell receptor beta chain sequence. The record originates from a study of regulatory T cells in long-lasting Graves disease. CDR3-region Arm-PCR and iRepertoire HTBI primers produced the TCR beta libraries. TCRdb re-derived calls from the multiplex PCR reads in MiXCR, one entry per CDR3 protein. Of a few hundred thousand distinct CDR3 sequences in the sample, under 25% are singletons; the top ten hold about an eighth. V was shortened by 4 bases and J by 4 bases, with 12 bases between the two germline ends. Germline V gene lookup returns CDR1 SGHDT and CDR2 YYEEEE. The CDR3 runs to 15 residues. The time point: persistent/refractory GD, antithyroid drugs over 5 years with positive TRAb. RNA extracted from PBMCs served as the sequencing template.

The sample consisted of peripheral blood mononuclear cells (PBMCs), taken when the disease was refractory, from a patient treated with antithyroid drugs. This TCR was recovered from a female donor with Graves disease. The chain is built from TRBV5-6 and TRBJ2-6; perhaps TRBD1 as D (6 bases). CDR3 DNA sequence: TGTGCCAGCAGCGATGGGACATTGGGGGCCAACGTCCTGACTTTC. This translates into CASSDGTLGANVLTF.